These 27 T cell receptor beta chains were sequenced from one sample in a study of blood T cell repertoires in COVID-19. Clones were read by immunoSEQ multiplex PCR, and TCRdb kept only the in-frame ones, dropping some. The sample records over 35,000 clones, around nine tenths being singletons. The sample comprised peripheral blood. All receptors come from a man between 65 and 85 years old with active COVID-19.

The chain employs TRBV2 and TRBJ1-3; D perhaps matches TRBD1 (6 bases). Per germline, CDR1 SNHLY and CDR2 FYNNEI. V was cut by 6 bases and J by 1 base, with 13 bases left in between. The CDR3 has 15 amino acids. The CDR3 sequence is CASRLWTVSGNTIYF. CDR3 DNA sequence: TGTGCCAGCAGACTCTGGACAGTGTCTGGAAACACCATATATTTT. Full variable domain (outside the CDR3, taken from reference TRBV2 and TRBJ1-3): EPEVTQTPSHQVTQMGQEVILRCVPISNHLYFYWYRQILGQKVEFLVSFYNNEISEKSEIFDDQFSVERPDGSNFTLKIRSTKLEDSAMYFCASRLWTVSGNTIYFGEGSWLTVV.

The chain is built from TRBV24-1 and TRBJ2-5; TRBD2 agrees at 7 bases. Germline V gene sequence: CDR1 KGHDR, CDR2 SFDVKD. V lost 0 bases and J lost 5; bases outside the gene matches: 5. The CDR3 length is 15 residues. The DNA for the CDR3 is TGTGCCACCAGTGATTTGGGCAGGGAGGGGGAGACCCAGTACTTC. It codes for CATSDLGREGETQYF.

The CDR3 loop reads CASSSIDMDSEQYF. CDR3 bases: TGTGCCAGCAGCTCCATTGATATGGACTCCGAGCAGTACTTC. V is TRBV5-6 and J is TRBJ2-7; possible D gene TRBD2, 5 bases. Germline loops: CDR1 SGHDT, CDR2 YYEEEE. This CDR3 is 14 amino acids long. V was shortened by 3 bases and J by 6 bases, with 16 bases between the two germline ends.

This sequence joins TRBV5-4 and TRBJ2-7; 7 bases align to TRBD1. With V trimmed by 2 bases and J by 6 bases, 5 bases remained unmatched. The CDR3 is 13 amino acids. Germline V gene sequence: CDR1 SGHNT, CDR2 YYREEE (reference sequence). The CDR3 DNA sequence: TGTGCCAGCAGCTTAGTAGGGGGCGGCGAGCAGTACTTC. Translation gives CASSLVGGGEQYF.

The rearrangement links TRBV13 to TRBJ1-1, with TRBD1 matching over 7 bases. The CDR3 length is 15 residues. Trimming at V came to 4 bases and at J to 0 bases, leaving 5 bases not matched to a gene. CDR1 is PRHDT, CDR2 FYEKMQ, per germline (reference sequence). The DNA of the CDR3 is TGTGCCAGCAGCTGGACGGGACAGATGAACACTGAAGCTTTCTTT. Translation gives CASSWTGQMNTEAFF.

The CDR3 region is CASSGGQATGELFF. The CDR3 bases are TGCGCCAGCAGCGGAGGACAGGCAACCGGGGAGCTGTTTTTT. V usage is TRBV5-1 and J usage is TRBJ2-2; 7 nucleotides agree with TRBD1. Germline trimming cut 4 bases from V and 5 bases from J; bases unmatched to any gene: 5. The CDR3 runs 14 residues. CDR1 SGHRS and CDR2 YFSETQ come from the germline V gene. Drawing the rest from reference TRBV5-1 and TRBJ2-2, the complete variable domain is KAGVTQTPRYLIKTRGQQVTLSCSPISGHRSVSWYQQTPGQGLQFLFEYFSETQRNKGNFPGRFSGRQFSNSRSEMNVSTLELGDSALYLCASSGGQATGELFFGEGSRLTVL.

The V gene is TRBV11-3, the J gene TRBJ2-1; 10 bases map to TRBD1. CDR1 and CDR2 from the germline V gene are SGHNT and YENEEA. The trim removed 5 bases at V and 11 bases at J, leaving 9 bases unmatched. There are 14 residues in the CDR3. The CDR3 loop is CASSHDRGRSKQFF. In nucleotides, the CDR3 is TGTGCCAGCAGCCACGACAGGGGGCGGTCAAAGCAGTTCTTC.

This chain uses TRBV9 with TRBJ2-1, with 11 nucleotides matching TRBD2. The V segment lost 4 bases and the J segment 7 bases; nucleotides outside the gene matches: 10. Looked up from germline, CDR1 is SGDLS and CDR2 is YYNGEE. The CDR3 is 16 amino acids. CDR3 loop: CASSLLAGGPKNEQFF. The CDR3 nucleotides read TGTGCCAGCAGCCTCTTAGCGGGAGGGCCTAAGAATGAGCAGTTCTTC.

The rearrangement uses TRBV6-5 and TRBJ2-7; 11 nucleotides align to TRBD1. Germline V gives CDR1 MNHEY, CDR2 SVGAGI. J gave up 6 bases and V 7 bases, and 8 bases lay outside the gene matches. This CDR3 is built from 14 residues. The CDR3 reads CASKNRDRGGEQYF. DNA for the CDR3: TGTGCCAGCAAAAACCGGGACAGGGGGGGCGAGCAGTACTTC.

The CDR3 protein is CATSDLRQGFGTQYF. CDR3 sequence (DNA): TGTGCCACCAGTGATTTGCGGCAGGGTTTCGGTACGCAGTATTTT. The V and J genes are TRBV24-1 and TRBJ2-3, with a possible D match to TRBD1 (5 bases). Trimming stripped 0 bases from V and 8 bases from J, with 14 bases between. The CDR3 is 15 amino acids. Germline V gives CDR1 KGHDR, CDR2 SFDVKD.

The chain combines TRBV4-1 with TRBJ2-7; 10 positions match TRBD2. The CDR3 is 18 residues long. V lost 1 base and J lost 0; bases outside the gene matches: 9. Germline CDR1 and CDR2: MGHRA and YSYEKL. CDR3 in DNA: TGCGCCAGCAGCCAAGCCCTAGCGGGAGTGCGCTACTCCTACGAGCAGTACTTC. It specifies CASSQALAGVRYSYEQYF.

DNA of the CDR3: TGTGCCAGCACGACAGGGCGGGGCTATGGCTACACCTTC. Protein: CASTTGRGYGYTF. The chain joins TRBV7-3 to TRBJ1-2, with TRBD1 identical over 7 bases. Germline V gene sequence: CDR1 SGHTA, CDR2 FQGTGA. The CDR3 sequence is 13 residues long. Losses at the gene ends were 7 bases for V and 4 bases for J; bases not matched to a gene: 6. Complete variable domain (other parts from reference TRBV7-3 and TRBJ1-2): GAGVSQTPSNKVTEKGKYVELRCDPISGHTALYWYRQSLGQGPEFLIYFQGTGAADDSGLPNDRFFAVRPEGSVSTLKIQRTERGDSAVYLCASTTGRGYGYTFGSGTRLTVV.

DNA of the CDR3: TGTGCCACCAACTGGCCCGGGACAGCAAACTATGGCTACACCTTC. It codes for CATNWPGTANYGYTF. The chain couples TRBV2 to TRBJ1-2; 7 nucleotides align to TRBD1. The ends lost 10 bases at V and 2 bases at J; junction bases unmatched: 13. The germline V gene encodes CDR1 SNHLY and CDR2 FYNNEI. The CDR3 consists of 15 residues.

J is TRBJ2-1 and V is TRBV11-2; 14 nucleotides match TRBD2. CDR3 length: 19 amino acids. Germline V gives CDR1 SGHAT, CDR2 FQNNGV. After removal of 5 bases from V and 6 bases from J, the junction contained 15 bases not matched to a gene. The CDR3 DNA is TGTGCCAGCAGCAACCCAACCCCGGGACTAGCGGGGGCATTCAATGAGCAGTTCTTC. It encodes CASSNPTPGLAGAFNEQFF.

The V and J genes are TRBV28 and TRBJ1-1; D call uncertain. The germline V gene has CDR1 MDHEN and CDR2 SYDVKM. The CDR3 is made up of 15 amino acids. Trimming stripped 5 bases from V and 1 base from J, with 14 bases between. CDR3 sequence (DNA): TGTGCCAGCAGTCCCCCTTATTCTCGGAACACTGAAGCTTTCTTT. Its protein is CASSPPYSRNTEAFF.

The rearrangement links TRBV9 to TRBJ1-1; 12 bases line up with TRBD1. Germline V lookup: CDR1 SGDLS, CDR2 YYNGEE. The CDR3 has 16 residues. With 3 bases clipped from V and 0 bases from J, the junction kept 3 bases outside the gene matches. The CDR3 bases are TGTGCCAGCAGCGCGGGGACAGGGGGCCTGAACACTGAAGCTTTCTTT. Amino acid sequence: CASSAGTGGLNTEAFF. The whole variable domain, filled in from reference TRBV9 and TRBJ1-1, reads DSGVTQTPKHLITATGQRVTLRCSPRSGDLSVYWYQQSLDQGLQFLIQYYNGEERAKGNILERFSAQQFPDLHSELNLSSLELGDSALYFCASSAGTGGLNTEAFFGQGTRLTVV.

This clone was observed once. The chain recombines TRBV28 with TRBJ1-4; TRBD1 agrees at 11 bases. CDR1 is MDHEN and CDR2 is SYDVKM in the germline V gene. J was trimmed by 8 bases and V by 10 bases; bases with no gene match: 12. The CDR3 has 15 residues. In DNA form, the CDR3 reads TGTGCCATAGAAAATGAGGGACAGGGGGGAGAAAAACTGTTTTTT. This gives the protein CAIENEGQGGEKLFF. Full variable domain (remainder filled in from reference TRBV28 and TRBJ1-4): DVKVTQSSRYLVKRTGEKVFLECVQDMDHENMFWYRQDPGLGLRLIYFSYDVKMKEKGDIPEGYSVSREKKERFSLILESASTNQTSMYLCAIENEGQGGEKLFFGSGTQLSVL.

The chain is built from TRBV5-1 and TRBJ2-5; the match to TRBD2 covers 11 bases. In germline, CDR1 is SGHRS, CDR2 YFSETQ. This CDR3 is 14 amino acids long. With V trimmed by 4 bases and J by 3 bases, 2 bases remained unmatched. CDR3 sequence (DNA): TGCGCCAGCAGCCCGGGACTAGCGGAAGAGACCCAGTACTTC. As protein: CASSPGLAEETQYF.

The rearrangement links TRBV5-1 to TRBJ2-7, with a weak D call TRBD1 (6 bases). The CDR3 consists of 14 residues. V gave up 4 bases and J gave up 2 bases, with 13 bases separating them. Germline CDR1 SGHRS, CDR2 YFSETQ. Written as DNA, the CDR3 is TGCGCCAGCAGCCAGGGCAGGGGAACCTACGAGCAGTACTTC. Encoded protein: CASSQGRGTYEQYF.

The chain couples TRBV7-8 to TRBJ2-1; maybe TRBD2 (5 bases). Trimming stripped 0 bases from V and 9 bases from J, with 9 bases between. The CDR3 covers 13 residues. Germline values: CDR1 SGHVS, CDR2 FQNEAQ. The CDR3 here is CASSLAGVGEQFF. The CDR3 DNA sequence: TGTGCCAGCAGCTTAGCGGGAGTGGGTGAGCAGTTCTTC.

The chain couples TRBV11-2 to TRBJ1-5; TRBD1 might be the D (5 bases). CDR1 is SGHAT and CDR2 is FQNNGV in the germline V gene. The CDR3 sequence is 15 residues long. The V and J ends lost 5 bases and 0 bases respectively, with 11 bases between them. CDR3: CASSRTLSSNQPQHF. CDR3 nucleotide sequence: TGTGCCAGCAGCCGGACACTCAGTAGCAATCAGCCCCAGCATTTT.

This chain joins TRBV18 and TRBJ2-7, with 7 bases lining up with TRBD1. This CDR3 is 13 amino acids long. From germline, CDR1 is KGHSH and CDR2 LQKENI. V dropped 1 base and J dropped 3; count of bases not matched to a gene: 0. The CDR3 reads CASSPRQGYEQYF. For the CDR3, the DNA is TGTGCCAGCTCACCACGACAGGGCTACGAGCAGTACTTC.

The V gene is TRBV27, the J gene TRBJ2-7, with D hard to call. Germline loops: CDR1 MNHEY, CDR2 SMNVEV (reference sequence). Trimming removed 6 bases from V and 2 bases from J, with 8 bases in between. The CDR3 runs to 12 residues. In nucleotides, the CDR3 is TGTGCCAGCAGGGGCGCTCCCTACGAGCAGTACTTC. This translates into CASRGAPYEQYF.

This clone showed up just once. The chain has TRBV4-3 and TRBJ2-3, with D possibly being TRBD2 (6 bases). CDR1 is LGHNA and CDR2 is YSLEER in the germline V gene. The ends were cut back, 0 bases at V and 2 bases at J, with 15 bases in the middle. CDR3 length: 17 residues. CDR3 coding DNA: TGCGCCAGCAGCCAAGATTGGAGGGAGGATTTCACAGATACGCAGTATTTT. Its translation is CASSQDWREDFTDTQYF.

V and J are TRBV7-9 and TRBJ2-2; 9 positions agree with TRBD2. The CDR3 is 17 amino acids. Germline values: CDR1 SEHNR, CDR2 FQNEAQ (reference sequence). After removal of 1 base from V and 5 bases from J, the junction contained 8 bases not matched to a gene. The CDR3 nucleotides read TGTGCCAGCAGCTTAGGTTTTCTAGCGGGAATAACCGGGGAGCTGTTTTTT. Its protein product is CASSLGFLAGITGELFF. Full variable domain (remainder filled in from reference TRBV7-9 and TRBJ2-2): DTGVSQNPRHKITKRGQNVTFRCDPISEHNRLYWYRQTLGQGPEFLTYFQNEAQLEKSRLLSDRFSAERPKGSFSTLEIQRTEQGDSAMYLCASSLGFLAGITGELFFGEGSRLTVL.

The V gene is TRBV7-3, the J gene TRBJ2-7, with 11 positions matching TRBD1. Germline CDR1 reads SGHTA; CDR2 reads FQGTGA. The CDR3 totals 13 residues. The V segment lost 2 bases and the J segment 6 bases; nucleotides outside the gene matches: 0. CDR3 protein: CASSLGTGGEQYF. The CDR3 nucleotides read TGTGCCAGCAGCTTAGGGACAGGGGGCGAGCAGTACTTC.

The V gene is TRBV15, the J gene TRBJ2-3, with D unclear. This CDR3 comprises 18 residues. Trimming removed 3 bases from V and 0 bases from J, with 19 bases in between. Germline V gene lookup returns CDR1 LNHNV and CDR2 YYDKDF (reference sequence). The CDR3 loop is CATSSSPPRRSSTDTQYF. The CDR3 DNA is TGTGCCACCAGCAGTTCCCCACCCCGGAGATCGAGCACAGATACGCAGTATTTT.